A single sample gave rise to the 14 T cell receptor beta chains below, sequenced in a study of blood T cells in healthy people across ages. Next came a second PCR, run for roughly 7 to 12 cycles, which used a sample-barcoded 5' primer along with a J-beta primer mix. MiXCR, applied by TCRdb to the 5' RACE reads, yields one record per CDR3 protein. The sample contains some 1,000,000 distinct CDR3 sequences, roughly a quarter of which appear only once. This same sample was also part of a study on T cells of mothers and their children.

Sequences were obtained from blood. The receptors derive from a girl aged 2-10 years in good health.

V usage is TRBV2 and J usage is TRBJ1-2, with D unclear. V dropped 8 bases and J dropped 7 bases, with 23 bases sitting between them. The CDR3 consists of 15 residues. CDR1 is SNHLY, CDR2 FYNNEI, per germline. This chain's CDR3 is CASPTPQRIWGGYTF. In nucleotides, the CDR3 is TGTGCCAGCCCAACCCCACAACGGATTTGGGGTGGCTACACCTTC.

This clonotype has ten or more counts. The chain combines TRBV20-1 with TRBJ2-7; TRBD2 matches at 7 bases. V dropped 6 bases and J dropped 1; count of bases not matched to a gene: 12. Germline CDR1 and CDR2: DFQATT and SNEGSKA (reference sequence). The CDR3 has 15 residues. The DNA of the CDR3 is TGCAGTGCCCCACCGGGACTACATCCTTCCTACGAGCAGTACTTC. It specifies CSAPPGLHPSYEQYF.

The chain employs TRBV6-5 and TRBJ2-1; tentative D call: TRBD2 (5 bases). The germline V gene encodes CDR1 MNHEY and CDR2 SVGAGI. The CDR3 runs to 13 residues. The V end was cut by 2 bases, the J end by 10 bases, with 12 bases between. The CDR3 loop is CASSYGQPGEQFF. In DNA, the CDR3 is TGTGCCAGCAGTTACGGCCAGCCGGGGGAGCAGTTCTTC.

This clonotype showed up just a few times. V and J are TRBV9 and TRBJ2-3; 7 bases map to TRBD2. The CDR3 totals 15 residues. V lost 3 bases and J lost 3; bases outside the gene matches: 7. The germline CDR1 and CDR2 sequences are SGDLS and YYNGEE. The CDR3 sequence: CASSGDSGGTDTQYF. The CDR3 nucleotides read TGTGCCAGCAGCGGAGACTCCGGGGGGACAGATACGCAGTATTTT.

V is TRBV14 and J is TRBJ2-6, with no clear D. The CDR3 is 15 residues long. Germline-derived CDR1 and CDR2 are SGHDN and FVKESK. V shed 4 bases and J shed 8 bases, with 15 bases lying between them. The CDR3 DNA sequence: TGTGCCAGCAGCCCTCTCCCCACGTTGACCAACGTCCTGACTTTC. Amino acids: CASSPLPTLTNVLTF.

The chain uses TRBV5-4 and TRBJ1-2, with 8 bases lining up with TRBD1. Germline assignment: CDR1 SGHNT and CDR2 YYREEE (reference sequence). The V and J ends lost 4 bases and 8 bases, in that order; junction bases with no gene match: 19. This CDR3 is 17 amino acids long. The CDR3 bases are TGTGCCAGCAGCCCCAGAGCAACGACAGGGGCCAGTGGGGGCTACACCTTC. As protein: CASSPRATTGASGGYTF.

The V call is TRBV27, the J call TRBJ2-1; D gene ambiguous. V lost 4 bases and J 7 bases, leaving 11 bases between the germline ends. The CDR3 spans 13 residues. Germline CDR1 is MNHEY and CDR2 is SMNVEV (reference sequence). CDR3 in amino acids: CASSSLTENEQFF. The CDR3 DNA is TGTGCCAGCAGTTCGCTTACAGAGAATGAGCAGTTCTTC.

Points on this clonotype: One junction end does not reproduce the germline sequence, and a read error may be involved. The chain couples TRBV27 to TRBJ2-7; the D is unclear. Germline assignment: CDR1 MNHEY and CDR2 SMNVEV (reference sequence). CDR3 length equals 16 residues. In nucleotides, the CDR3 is TGTGCCAGTAGTTTACACCCTCCGGACGAGTACTACGAGCAGTACTTC. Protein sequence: CASSLHPPDEYYEQYF.

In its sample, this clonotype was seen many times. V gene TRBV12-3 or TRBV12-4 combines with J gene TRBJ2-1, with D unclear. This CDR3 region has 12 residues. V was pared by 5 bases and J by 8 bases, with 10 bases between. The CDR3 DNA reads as TGTGCCAGCAGTACCCTTAGAGATGAGCAGTTCTTC. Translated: CASSTLRDEQFF.

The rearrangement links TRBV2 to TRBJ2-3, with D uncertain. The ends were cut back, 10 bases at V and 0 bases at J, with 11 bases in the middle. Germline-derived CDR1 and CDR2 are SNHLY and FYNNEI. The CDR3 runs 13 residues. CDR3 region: CATDRISTDTQYF. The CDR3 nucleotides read TGTGCCACCGACCGAATTAGCACAGATACGCAGTATTTT.

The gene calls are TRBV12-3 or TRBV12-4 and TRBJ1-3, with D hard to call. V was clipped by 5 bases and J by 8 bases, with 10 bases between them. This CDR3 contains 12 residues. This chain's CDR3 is CASSPLQYTIYF. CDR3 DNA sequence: TGTGCCAGCAGTCCCCTCCAGTACACCATATATTTT.

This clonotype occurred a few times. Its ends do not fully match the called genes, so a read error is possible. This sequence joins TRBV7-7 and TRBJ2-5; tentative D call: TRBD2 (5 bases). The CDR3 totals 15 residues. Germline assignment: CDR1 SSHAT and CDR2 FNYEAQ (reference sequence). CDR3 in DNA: TGTGCTAGCAGCTTAGAGACTTCCAGGAGGGAGACCCAGTACTTC. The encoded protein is CASSLETSRRETQYF. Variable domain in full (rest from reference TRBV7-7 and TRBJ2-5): GAGVSQSPRYKVTKRGQDVTLRCDPISSHATLYWYQQALGQGPEFLTYFNYEAQPDKSGLPSDRFSAERPEGSISTLTIQRTEQRDSAMYRCASSLETSRRETQYFGPGTRLLVL.

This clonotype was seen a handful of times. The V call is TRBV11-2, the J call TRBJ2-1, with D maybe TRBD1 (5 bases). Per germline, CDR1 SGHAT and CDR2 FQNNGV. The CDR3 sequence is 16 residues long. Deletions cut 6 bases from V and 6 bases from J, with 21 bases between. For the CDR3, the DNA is TGTGCCAGCAGTTCCATCCGAGGCTGGGGCGGCAATGAGCAGTTCTTC. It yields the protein CASSSIRGWGGNEQFF.

The DNA for the CDR3 is TGTGCCAGCAGTGAATATTCGGCTAACACTGAAGCTTTCTTT. Its translation: CASSEYSANTEAFF. V is TRBV25-1 and J is TRBJ1-1; D unresolved. The CDR3 has 14 amino acids. The V end lost 0 bases, the J end lost 2 bases, and 7 bases lay between the germline ends. Germline CDR1 reads MGHDK; CDR2 reads SYGVNS. Full variable domain (remainder filled in from reference TRBV25-1 and TRBJ1-1): EADIYQTPRYLVIGTGKKITLECSQTMGHDKMYWYQQDPGMELHLIHYSYGVNSTEKGDLSSESTVSRIRTEHFPLTLESARPSHTSQYLCASSEYSANTEAFFGQGTRLTVV.